A single sample is the source of the 21 T cell receptor beta chains below, sequenced in a study of blood T cells in healthy people across ages. PCR was performed a second time for roughly 7 to 12 cycles using a sample-barcoded 5' primer and a J-beta primer mix. Via MiXCR, TCRdb re-called the 5' RACE reads, giving one row per CDR3 protein. The data show some 880,000 distinct CDR3 sequences, about 36% seen once. The source material was blood. Receptors were obtained from a man younger than 30 in good health.

This clonotype was detected many times. This may come from a read error, since a much larger clone is one base off. The J gene is TRBJ1-6, the V gene TRBV28; D gene unclear. V was cut by 5 bases and J by 6 bases, with 11 bases left in between. Per the germline V gene, CDR1 is MDHEN and CDR2 is SYDVKM. The CDR3 extends over 14 amino acids. The CDR3 sequence: CASSVEVFNSPLHF. The CDR3 nucleotides are TGTGCCAGCAGTGTAGAGGTTTTTAATTCACCCCTCCACTTT. Filled out from reference TRBV28 and TRBJ1-6, the complete variable domain reads DVKVTQSSRYLVKRTGEKVFLECVQDMDHENMFWYRQDPGLGLRLIYFSYDVKMKEKGDIPEGYSVSREKKERFSLILESASTNQTSMYLCASSVEVFNSPLHFGNGTRLTVT.

This clonotype was found many times. The chain carries TRBV7-7 and TRBJ2-1, with D possibly being TRBD1 or TRBD2 (6 bases each). Trimming removed 2 bases at V and 8 bases at J, with 10 bases between. The CDR3 length is 13 residues. Looked up from germline, CDR1 is SSHAT and CDR2 is FNYEAQ (reference sequence). This chain's CDR3 is CASSLWGADEQFF. The CDR3 coding sequence is TGTGCCAGCAGCTTATGGGGGGCAGATGAGCAGTTCTTC.

The rearrangement links TRBV7-9 to TRBJ2-3; the D is unclear. This CDR3 comprises 16 residues. Germline V gene sequence: CDR1 SEHNR, CDR2 FQNEAQ (reference sequence). V dropped 1 base and J dropped 6 bases, with 17 bases sitting between them. CDR3 sequence: CASSLVSAASPDTQYF. DNA for the CDR3: TGTGCCAGCAGCTTAGTGTCCGCCGCAAGTCCTGATACGCAGTATTTT.

The chain uses TRBV20-1 and TRBJ2-7; no definite D call. V shed 1 base and J shed 1 base, with 8 bases lying between them. The CDR3 consists of 13 residues. The germline V gene has CDR1 DFQATT and CDR2 SNEGSKA (reference sequence). This chain's CDR3 is CSARALESYEQYF. CDR3 DNA: TGCAGTGCTAGAGCCCTGGAATCCTACGAGCAGTACTTC.

This clonotype showed up just a few times. J is TRBJ1-1 and V is TRBV6-5; unclear D gene. Deletions cut 9 bases from V and 5 bases from J, with 13 bases between. Germline lookup yields CDR1 MNHEY and CDR2 SVGAGI. The CDR3 covers 12 residues. DNA for the CDR3: TGTGCCAGTCAAACGGCGGGGACTGAAGCTTTCTTT. This codes for CASQTAGTEAFF.

This clonotype was picked up one time. V and J are TRBV5-1 and TRBJ1-1; D ambiguous. The length of the CDR3 is 14 residues. Germline V CDR1 and CDR2: SGHRS, YFSETQ. V was cut by 1 base and J by 1 base, with 8 bases left in between. As DNA, the CDR3 is TGCGCCAGCAGCTTGATTGGCCCGAACACTGAAGCTTTCTTT. It is translated as CASSLIGPNTEAFF.

The rearrangement links TRBV28 to TRBJ1-5; no definite D call. The germline V gene has CDR1 MDHEN and CDR2 SYDVKM. CDR3 length: 12 residues. V was trimmed by 2 bases and J by 13 bases, leaving 12 bases between them. CDR3 amino acids: CASSLDLSKQHF. CDR3 nucleotide sequence: TGTGCCAGCAGTTTAGACTTAAGCAAGCAGCATTTT.

This chain uses TRBV12-3 or TRBV12-4 with TRBJ1-5, with 7 bases matching TRBD1. V lost 5 bases to trimming and J lost 9 bases; unmatched junction nucleotides: 13. This CDR3 contains 15 residues. The CDR3 DNA reads TGTGCCAGCAGTACTTGGGTGGGGACAGAGGGGCCCCAGCATTTT. Protein: CASSTWVGTEGPQHF.

V is TRBV5-1 and J is TRBJ1-1; D uncertain. Deletions cut 6 bases from V and 4 bases from J, with 16 bases between. The CDR3 runs to 14 residues. Germline V gene sequence: CDR1 SGHRS, CDR2 YFSETQ. The CDR3 here is CASTLAGSGTEAFF. The CDR3 region has the DNA TGCGCCAGCACCCTGGCAGGAAGCGGCACTGAAGCTTTCTTT.

V usage is TRBV12-3 or TRBV12-4 and J usage is TRBJ2-3, with D possibly being TRBD2 (6 bases). With 6 bases removed from V and 5 bases from J, the gap between germline ends came to 9 bases. The CDR3 contains 12 residues. The CDR3 DNA reads TGTGCCAGCAGGGGGACTGGAGATACGCAGTATTTT. It translates to CASRGTGDTQYF.

This rearrangement joins TRBV5-6 to TRBJ2-3; D gene unclear. The CDR3 consists of 15 residues. Looked up from germline, CDR1 is SGHDT and CDR2 is YYEEEE. V lost 5 bases and J lost 3, with 16 bases in between. CDR3 sequence (DNA): TGTGCCAGCAGGTCAAAGGGTTCTTGGACAGATACGCAGTATTTT. Its protein is CASRSKGSWTDTQYF.

About this clonotype: A clone one base away is much larger, so this may be a read error. The chain joins TRBV7-2 to TRBJ2-5, with D perhaps matching TRBD1 or TRBD2 (5 bases each). The CDR3 runs 15 residues. Germline V gene lookup returns CDR1 SGHTA and CDR2 FQGNSA. The CDR3 here is CAGSLGGWGKETQYF. The DNA of the CDR3 is TGTGCCGGCAGCTTAGGAGGCTGGGGGAAAGAGACCCAGTACTTC.

The chain joins TRBV7-2 to TRBJ1-5; TRBD1 agrees at 7 bases. With V trimmed by 5 bases and J by 4 bases, 5 bases remained unmatched. The CDR3 totals 14 residues. Germline V gene sequence: CDR1 SGHTA, CDR2 FQGNSA. The CDR3 loop is CASSPQGLNQPQHF. The CDR3 DNA follows: TGTGCCAGCAGCCCACAGGGGTTGAATCAGCCCCAGCATTTT.

The chain employs TRBV6-2 or TRBV6-3 and TRBJ1-2; no definite D call. With 7 bases removed from V and 4 bases from J, the gap between germline ends came to 10 bases. CDR3 size: 12 residues. CDR1 and CDR2 from the germline V gene are MNHEY and SVGEGT. The CDR3 protein is CASNRGGYGYTF. In nucleotides, the CDR3 is TGTGCCAGCAACCGGGGAGGCTATGGCTACACCTTC.

This chain uses TRBV7-2 with TRBJ2-3; 15 nucleotides match TRBD2. The trim removed 3 bases at V and 0 bases at J, leaving 4 bases unmatched. Germline CDR1 and CDR2: SGHTA and FQGNSA. The CDR3 runs to 18 residues. In nucleotides, the CDR3 is TGTGCCAGCAGCTTGTGGACTAGCGGGGGGGGAAGCACAGATACGCAGTATTTT. Translation: CASSLWTSGGGSTDTQYF.

The chain is built from TRBV18 and TRBJ2-5, with D possibly being TRBD1 (8 bases). The V gene's germline CDR1 is KGHSH and CDR2 LQKENI. V was pared by 2 bases and J by 1 base, with 23 bases between. The CDR3 has 19 amino acids. CDR3 in DNA: TGTGCCAGCTCACCAGGGGGGGGATTCGCCGGGACAGGCCAAGAGACCCAGTACTTC. Translating gives CASSPGGGFAGTGQETQYF.

In its sample, this clonotype was seen many times. The rearrangement links TRBV12-3 or TRBV12-4 to TRBJ1-2; D unclear. With 2 bases removed from V and 3 bases from J, the gap between germline ends came to 10 bases. CDR3 length: 14 amino acids. The CDR3 DNA is TGTGCCAGCAGTTTACCCGGCCAGTACTATGGCTACACCTTC. Encoded protein: CASSLPGQYYGYTF.

V is TRBV3-1 and J is TRBJ2-1; 13 bases align to TRBD2. The CDR3 covers 16 residues. Per germline, CDR1 LGHDT and CDR2 YNNKEL (reference sequence). Germline trimming cut 2 bases from V and 5 bases from J; bases unmatched to any gene: 3. This chain's CDR3 is CASSQTSGGAHNEQFF. CDR3 DNA: TGTGCCAGCAGCCAAACTAGCGGGGGGGCCCACAATGAGCAGTTCTTC.

At least ten counts were recorded for this clonotype. This chain connects TRBV7-8 to TRBJ2-3; 11 bases match TRBD2. Germline V gene sequence: CDR1 SGHVS, CDR2 FQNEAQ. There are 16 residues in the CDR3. The trim removed 5 bases at V and 3 bases at J, leaving 7 bases unmatched. The CDR3 coding sequence is TGTGCCAGCAGCCTCCGGACTAGCGGGTTGACAGATACGCAGTATTTT. Translating gives CASSLRTSGLTDTQYF. Based on the CDR3 plus reference TRBV7-8 and TRBJ2-3, the full variable domain is GAGVSQSPRYKVAKRGQDVALRCDPISGHVSLFWYQQALGQGPEFLTYFQNEAQLDKSGLPSDRFFAERPEGSVSTLKIQRTQQEDSAVYLCASSLRTSGLTDTQYFGPGTRLTVL.

This clonotype was counted a single time. This may be a read error: a much more frequent sequence differs by one nucleotide. CDR3 amino acids: CASTKGFGADTQYF. The CDR3 bases are TGTGCCAGCACTAAGGGGTTCGGCGCAGATACGCAGTATTTT. The V gene is TRBV12-3 or TRBV12-4, the J gene TRBJ2-3, with D perhaps matching TRBD1 (5 bases). The CDR3 runs to 14 residues. The V gene lost 7 bases and the J gene lost 4 bases, with 15 bases spanning the gap.

This chain uses TRBV2 with TRBJ2-3; D is uncertain. Trimming left V 7 bases short and J 2 bases short, with 10 bases between. Germline V CDR1 and CDR2: SNHLY, FYNNEI. The CDR3 has 13 amino acids. This CDR3 reads CASKWQFTDTQYF. In DNA, the CDR3 is TGTGCCAGCAAGTGGCAGTTCACAGATACGCAGTATTTT.